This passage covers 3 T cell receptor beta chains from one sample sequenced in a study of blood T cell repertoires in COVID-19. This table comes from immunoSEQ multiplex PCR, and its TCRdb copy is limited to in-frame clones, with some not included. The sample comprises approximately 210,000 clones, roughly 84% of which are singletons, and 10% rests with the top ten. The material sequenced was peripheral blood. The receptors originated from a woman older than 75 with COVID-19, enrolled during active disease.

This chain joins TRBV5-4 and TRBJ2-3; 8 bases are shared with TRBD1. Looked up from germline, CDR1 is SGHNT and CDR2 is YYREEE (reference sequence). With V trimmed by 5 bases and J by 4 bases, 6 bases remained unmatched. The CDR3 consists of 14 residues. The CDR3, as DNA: TGTGCCAGCAGACAAGGACAGGGTGCAGATACGCAGTATTTT. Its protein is CASRQGQGADTQYF.

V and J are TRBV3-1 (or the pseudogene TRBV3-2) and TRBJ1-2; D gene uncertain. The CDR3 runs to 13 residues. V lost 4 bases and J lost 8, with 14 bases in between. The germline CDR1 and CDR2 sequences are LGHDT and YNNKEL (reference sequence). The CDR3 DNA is TGTGCCAGCAGCCCTAGCCCTTCGTTCGGCTACACCTTC. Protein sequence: CASSPSPSFGYTF.

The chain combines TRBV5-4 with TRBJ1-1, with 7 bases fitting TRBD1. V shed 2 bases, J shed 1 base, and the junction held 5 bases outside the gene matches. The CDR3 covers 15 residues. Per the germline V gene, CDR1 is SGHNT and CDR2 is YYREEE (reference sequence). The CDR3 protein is CASSLSGTENTEAFF. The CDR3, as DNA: TGTGCCAGCAGCTTATCCGGGACAGAGAACACTGAAGCTTTCTTT.